Below are 2 T cell receptor beta chains sequenced from a single sample in a study of shared clonotypes between healthy human individuals (dated by TCRdb to 2018 to 2021). The method was the immunoSEQ multiplex PCR assay. Imported from immuneACCESS, the table was reduced by TCRdb to in-frame sequences with V and J called. These copies leave out some clones; in studies compared against another copy, an unresolved V gene accounts for under half, and the cause of the remainder is not known. The sample table shows around 2.1 million clones, and approximately 94% are seen once. The top ten clonotypes cover 1.5% to 2% of the sample. CD8 naive samples consisted of CD45RO-negative cells that were positively selected for CCR7, yielding a CD45RA+CCR7+ population without TemRA cells. The sequenced material came from naive CD8+ T cells from PBMCs. This sample's cell subset or site label indicates: CD45RA+CCR7+. The receptors come from a young man in good health. Some clones in this sample may be carry-over from other donors' samples.

V is TRBV6-5 and J is TRBJ1-2; D gene ambiguous. V gave up 0 bases and J gave up 8 bases, with 10 bases separating them. This CDR3 spans 13 amino acids. Germline assignment: CDR1 MNHEY and CDR2 SVGAGI. CDR3: CASSYSRLRGYTF. The CDR3 nucleotides read TGTGCCAGCAGTTACTCGAGGTTGCGGGGCTACACCTTC.

The gene calls are TRBV13 and TRBJ2-2, with D hard to call. The CDR3 has 14 amino acids. CDR1 and CDR2 from the germline V gene are PRHDT and FYEKMQ (reference sequence). The V end was cut by 4 bases, the J end by 5 bases, with 11 bases between. The CDR3 coding sequence is TGTGCCAGCAGCTCGCTCACTTTAACCGGGGAGCTGTTTTTT. This codes for CASSSLTLTGELFF.